This T cell receptor (beta chain) was captured in a study of response to subunit inactivated influenza vaccine. From the RT-PCR reads, TCRdb called clonotypes with MiXCR, one entry per CDR3 protein. This repertoire shows about 540,000 distinct CDR3 sequences, under 30% found once; its top ten account for roughly 2.8%. Trimming took off 5 bases at V and 7 bases at J, with 18 bases between the two ends. The CDR3 runs 15 residues. In germline, CDR1 is MNHEY, CDR2 SMNVEV (reference sequence). These data were also reused for a study on T cells expressing NK-cell markers. As reported in that work: 5'RACE template switching with UMIs generated TCR beta cDNA. The TCR beta repertoires originated in sorted CD3+CD56+NKG2C+, CD3+CD56+NKG2C- and CD3+CD56-NKG2C+ T cells. An anti-gamma-delta TCR antibody restricted sorting to alpha-beta TCR T cells in several experiments. Researchers report these clonotypes also headed the CD3+CD56-NKG2C+ fraction in a handful of donors. Questions lingered over whether expanded NKG2C+ T cell clones were HCMV-specific.

This sample comprised CD4+ T cells sorted from PBMCs, obtained 12 days after vaccination. This chain connects TRBV27 to TRBJ2-1; TRBD2 is a possible D gene (5 bases). The receptor comes from a man aged 50-59 years who received an inactivated influenza vaccine. CDR3 DNA sequence: TGTGCCAGCAGTATCCGGACGGGATCGTCGAATGAGCAGTTCTTC. Residues: CASSIRTGSSNEQFF.